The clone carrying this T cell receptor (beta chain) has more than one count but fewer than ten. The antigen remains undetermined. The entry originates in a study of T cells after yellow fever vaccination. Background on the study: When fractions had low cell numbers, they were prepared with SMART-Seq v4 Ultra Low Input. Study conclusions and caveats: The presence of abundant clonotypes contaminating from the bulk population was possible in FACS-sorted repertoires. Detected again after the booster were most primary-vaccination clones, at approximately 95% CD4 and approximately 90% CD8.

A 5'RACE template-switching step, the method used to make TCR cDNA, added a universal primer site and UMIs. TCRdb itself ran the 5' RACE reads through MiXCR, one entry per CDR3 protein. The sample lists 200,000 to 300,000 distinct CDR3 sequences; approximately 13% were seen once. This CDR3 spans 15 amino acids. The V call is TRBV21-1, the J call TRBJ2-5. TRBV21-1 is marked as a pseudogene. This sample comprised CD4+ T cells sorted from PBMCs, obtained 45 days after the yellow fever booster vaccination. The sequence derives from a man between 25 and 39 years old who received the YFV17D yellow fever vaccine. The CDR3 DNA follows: TGTGCCAGCAGCGCATTAATCGGTCCCGAAGAGACCCAGTACTTC. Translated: CASSALIGPEETQYF.